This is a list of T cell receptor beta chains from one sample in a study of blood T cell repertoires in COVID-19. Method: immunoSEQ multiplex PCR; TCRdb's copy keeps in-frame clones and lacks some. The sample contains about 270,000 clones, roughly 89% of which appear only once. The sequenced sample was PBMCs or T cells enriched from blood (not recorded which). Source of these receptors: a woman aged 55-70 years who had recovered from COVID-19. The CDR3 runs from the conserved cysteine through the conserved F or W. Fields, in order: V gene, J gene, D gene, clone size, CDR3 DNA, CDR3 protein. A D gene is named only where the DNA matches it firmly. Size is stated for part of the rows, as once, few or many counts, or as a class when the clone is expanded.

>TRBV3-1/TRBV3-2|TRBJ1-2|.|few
TGTGCCAGCAGTCCCGACCTAGGTGGCTACACCTTC
CASSPDLGGYTF
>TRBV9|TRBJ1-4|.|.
TGTGCCAGCAGCGCTACTTTAGCTAATGAAAAACTGTTTTTT
CASSATLANEKLFF
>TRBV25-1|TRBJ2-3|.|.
TGTGCCAGCAGTGAAGTGGGCGCCACAGATACGCAGTATTTT
CASSEVGATDTQYF
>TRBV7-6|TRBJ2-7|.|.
TGTGCCAGCAGCTTGGGCCCCATTACCTACGAGCAGTACTTC
CASSLGPITYEQYF
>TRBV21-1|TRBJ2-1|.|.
TGTGCCAGCAGCAAAGTGGGAGGGGCAATATTTTTATACAATGAGCAGTTCTTC
CASSKVGGAIFLYNEQFF
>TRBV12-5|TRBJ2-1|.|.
TGTGCTAGTGGTTTGGGAGCCAGGATGGGGCGTTACAATGAGCAGTTCTTC
CASGLGARMGRYNEQFF
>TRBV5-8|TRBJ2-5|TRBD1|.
TGTGCCAGCAGCTTCCGGGACAGGGAGACAGAGACCCAGTACTTC
CASSFRDRETETQYF
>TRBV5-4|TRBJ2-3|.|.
TGTGCCAGCAGCTTTCAGGGACTGGGGACGCAGTATTTT
CASSFQGLGTQYF
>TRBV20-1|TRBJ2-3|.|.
TGCAGTGCTAGTGGGGCCCCCACAGATACGCAGTATTTT
CSASGAPTDTQYF
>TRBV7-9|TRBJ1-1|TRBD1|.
TGTGCCACCGAGGACAGGGCTAAGTCCTACACTGAAGCTTTCTTT
CATEDRAKSYTEAFF
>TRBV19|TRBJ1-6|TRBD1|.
TGTGCCAGTAGACGAACCGGGACAGGGGATTCACCCCTCCACTTT
CASRRTGTGDSPLHF
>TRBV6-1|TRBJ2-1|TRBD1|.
TGTGCCAGCAGTGAAGCTAGGCAGGGGGCGAGGTACAATGAGCAGTTCTTC
CASSEARQGARYNEQFF
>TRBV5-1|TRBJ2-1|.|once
TGCGCCAGCAGCTTGATGGATAGCGGACACTCCTACAATGAGCAGTTCTTC
CASSLMDSGHSYNEQFF
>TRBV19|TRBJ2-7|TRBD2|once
TGTGCCAGCCAACCACGGGAGGGTAGCTACGAGCAGTACTTC
CASQPREGSYEQYF
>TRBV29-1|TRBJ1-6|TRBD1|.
TGCAGCGTCCTAACCGGGACAGAGAATAATTCACCCCTCCACTTT
CSVLTGTENNSPLHF
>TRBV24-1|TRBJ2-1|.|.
TGTGCCACCAGTGCCCCCTCACGGGGGGCTTACAATGAGCAGTTCTTC
CATSAPSRGAYNEQFF
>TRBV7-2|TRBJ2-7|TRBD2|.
TGTGCCAGCAGCTTAGTCGTGACAGGAGTAGCGGGAGACGAGCAGTACTTC
CASSLVVTGVAGDEQYF
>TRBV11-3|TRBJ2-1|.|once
TGTGCCAGCAGCTCCGGACTTGACAATGAGCAGTTCTTC
CASSSGLDNEQFF
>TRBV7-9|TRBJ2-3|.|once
TGTGCCAGCAGCTCCTTGACCGGGCGGGCAGATACGCAGTATTTT
CASSSLTGRADTQYF
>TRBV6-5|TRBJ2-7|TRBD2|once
TGTGCCAGCGGCCCACCCGGGGGGGACACCTACGAGCAGTACTTC
CASGPPGGDTYEQYF
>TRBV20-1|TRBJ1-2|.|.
TGCAGTGCTAGAGATTCGTATGGCTACACCTTC
CSARDSYGYTF
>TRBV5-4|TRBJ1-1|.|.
TGTGCCAGCAGCTTGTTGTCCAGGCAAAACACTGAAGCTTTCTTT
CASSLLSRQNTEAFF
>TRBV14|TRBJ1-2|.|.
TGTGCCAGCAGCCGCGGATATGGCTACACCTTC
CASSRGYGYTF
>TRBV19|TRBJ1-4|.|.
TGTGCCAGTAGGCCCGGGACTCCTAATGAAAAACTGTTTTTT
CASRPGTPNEKLFF
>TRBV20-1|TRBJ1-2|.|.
TGCAGTGCTAGTTACGGGGGTGAAGGCTACACCTTC
CSASYGGEGYTF
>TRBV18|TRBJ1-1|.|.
TGTGCCAGCTCACCGCCTGAACAGGGGAACACTGAAGCTTTCTTT
CASSPPEQGNTEAFF
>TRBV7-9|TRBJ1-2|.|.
TGTGCCAGCAGCTTCAACATCAACTATGGCTACACCTTC
CASSFNINYGYTF
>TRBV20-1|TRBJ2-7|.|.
TGCAGTGTTGTTAGCGACTACGAGCAGTACTTC
CSVVSDYEQYF
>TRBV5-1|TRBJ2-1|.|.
TGCGCCAGCACTTCGGGGGAGTGGTACAATGAGCAGTTCTTC
CASTSGEWYNEQFF
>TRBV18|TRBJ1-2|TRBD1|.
TGTGCCAGCTCGCTGACAGGGGACCTTTCCTTC
CASSLTGDLSF
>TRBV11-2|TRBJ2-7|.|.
TGTGCCAGCAGTGGGGGCCGTGGGGAGCAGTACTTC
CASSGGRGEQYF
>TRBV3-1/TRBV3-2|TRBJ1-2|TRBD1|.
TGTGCCAGCAGCCGACTACAGGGGCCTGAAGGGGGCTACACCTTC
CASSRLQGPEGGYTF
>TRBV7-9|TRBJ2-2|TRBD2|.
TGTGCCAGCAGTGGCGGGGGGAACACCGGGGAGCTGTTTTTT
CASSGGGNTGELFF
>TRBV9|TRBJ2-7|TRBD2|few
TGTGCCAGCAGCGTGGGACTAGCGGCGAGCTCCTACGAGCAGTACTTC
CASSVGLAASSYEQYF
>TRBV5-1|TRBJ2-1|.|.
TGCGCCAGCAGCTCGACGGACTACAGCTCCTACAATGAGCAGTTCTTC
CASSSTDYSSYNEQFF
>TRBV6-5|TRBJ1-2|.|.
TGTGCCAGCAGGTCAGGGGTCGGTGGCTACACCTTC
CASRSGVGGYTF
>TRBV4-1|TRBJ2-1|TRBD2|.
TGCGCCAGCAGCCAAGACTCCCCACTAGCGGAGTACAATGAGCAGTTCTTC
CASSQDSPLAEYNEQFF
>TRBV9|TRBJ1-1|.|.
TGTGCCAGCAGCGGGGGAGTGGACGGAGAAGCTTTCTTT
CASSGGVDGEAFF
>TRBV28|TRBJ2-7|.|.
TGTGCCAGCAAAATGGACGGGAGCTCCTACGAGCAGTACTTC
CASKMDGSSYEQYF
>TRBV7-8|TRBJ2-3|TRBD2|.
TGTGCCAGCAGCGCAGGGGGGCTAGCGGGGCTCACAGATACGCAGTATTTT
CASSAGGLAGLTDTQYF
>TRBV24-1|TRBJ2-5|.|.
TGTGCCACCAGTCAACGGGTTGGATGGACCCAGTACTTC
CATSQRVGWTQYF
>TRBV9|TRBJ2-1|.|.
TGTGCCAGCAGCGTAGCTCCCGACAGGTACAATGAGCAGTTCTTC
CASSVAPDRYNEQFF
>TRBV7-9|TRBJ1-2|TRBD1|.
TGTGCCGCGCAGGGGGGCGAGACTAACTATGGCTACACCTTC
CAAQGGETNYGYTF
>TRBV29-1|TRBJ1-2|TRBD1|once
TGCAGCGTTGAAGATCAGCGAGGGGGCTTCTATGGCTACACCTTC
CSVEDQRGGFYGYTF
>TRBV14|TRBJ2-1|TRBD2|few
TGTGCCAGCAGCCAATTTGCGGGAGGGCCCAAGTTCTTC
CASSQFAGGPKFF
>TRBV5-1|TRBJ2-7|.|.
TGCGCCAGCAGCACTGGACAATTACCCTCCTACGAGCAGTACTTC
CASSTGQLPSYEQYF
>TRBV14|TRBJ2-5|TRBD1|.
TGTGCCAGCAGCCCTTGGACAGGGCCCCAAGAGACCCAGTACTTC
CASSPWTGPQETQYF
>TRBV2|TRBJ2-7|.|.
TGTGCCAGCACAGGGGAACGCTACGAGCAGTACTTC
CASTGERYEQYF
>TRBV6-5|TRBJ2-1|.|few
TGTGCTAGTAACCCAATGAGGTCCTACAATGAGCAGTTCTTC
CASNPMRSYNEQFF
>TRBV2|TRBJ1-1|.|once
TGTGCCAGCAGTGTTAGGGGCTTGGGGACTGAAGCTTTCTTT
CASSVRGLGTEAFF
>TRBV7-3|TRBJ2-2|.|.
TGTGCCAGCAGCTTATCCAGGGATCGTACCGGGGAGCTGTTTTTT
CASSLSRDRTGELFF
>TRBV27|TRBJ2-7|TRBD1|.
TGTGCCAGCAGTAGACAGGGGGCCTACGAGCAGTACTTC
CASSRQGAYEQYF
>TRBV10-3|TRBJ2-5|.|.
TGTGCCATCAGTGAAAGGCTAGCAGAGGGCGAGACCCAGTACTTC
CAISERLAEGETQYF
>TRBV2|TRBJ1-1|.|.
TGTGCCAGCAGTGAGGAGGGGAACACTGAAGCTTTCTTT
CASSEEGNTEAFF